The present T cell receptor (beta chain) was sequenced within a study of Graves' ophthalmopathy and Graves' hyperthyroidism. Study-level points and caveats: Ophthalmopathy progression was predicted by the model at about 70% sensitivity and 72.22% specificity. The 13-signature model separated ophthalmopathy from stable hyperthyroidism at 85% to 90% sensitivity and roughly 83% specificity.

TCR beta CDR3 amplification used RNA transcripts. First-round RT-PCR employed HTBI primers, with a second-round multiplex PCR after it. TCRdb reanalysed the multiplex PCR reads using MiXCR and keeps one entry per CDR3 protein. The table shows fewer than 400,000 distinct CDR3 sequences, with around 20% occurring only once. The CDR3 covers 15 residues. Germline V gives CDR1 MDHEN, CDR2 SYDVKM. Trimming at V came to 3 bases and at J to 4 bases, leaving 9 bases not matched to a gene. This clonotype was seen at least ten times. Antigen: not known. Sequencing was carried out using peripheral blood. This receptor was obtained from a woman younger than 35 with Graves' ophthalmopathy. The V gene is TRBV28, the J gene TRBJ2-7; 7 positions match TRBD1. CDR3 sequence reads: CASSFPGQTLYEQYF. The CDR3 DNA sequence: TGTGCCAGCAGTTTCCCGGGACAGACCCTTTACGAGCAGTACTTC.